The present entry profiles one T cell receptor (beta chain) with its context. What it binds is not known. The sample's time point: after dendritic cell vaccination, including at tumor progression/relapse. Selection required adequate fresh-frozen tumor tissue plus more than two years' survival data. None of the glioblastoma patients had an isocitrate dehydrogenase mutation. This CDR3 has 15 amino acids. V was clipped by 1 base and J by 3 bases; unmatched bases: 7. The germline CDR1 and CDR2 sequences are GTSNPN and SVGIG (reference sequence). Amplification used 60 V beta primers and 13 J beta primers. The data were produced by immunoSEQ multiplex PCR, yet TCRdb's version contains in-frame clones alone and is incomplete. The sample records 100,000 to 120,000 clones, around 91% being singletons. This sample is drawn from a study of glioma-infiltrating T cells after dendritic cell vaccination. Study-wide findings and caveats: Patients with more pretreatment TILs had longer time to progression and survival.

The sequence was collected from a human donor with glioblastoma. The chain links TRBV30 to TRBJ2-3, with TRBD2 matching 7 bases. The sample consisted of blood, taken after dendritic cell vaccination. For the CDR3, the DNA is TGTGCCTGGAGTGGGTGGGGAGGGCCTACAGATACGCAGTATTTT. As protein: CAWSGWGGPTDTQYF. Combining the CDR3 with reference TRBV30 and TRBJ2-3 gives the whole variable domain SQTIHQWPATLVQPVGSPLSLECTVEGTSNPNLYWYRQAAGRGLQLLFYSVGIGQISSEVPQNLSASRPQDRQFILSSKKLLLSDSGFYLCAWSGWGGPTDTQYFGPGTRLTVL.